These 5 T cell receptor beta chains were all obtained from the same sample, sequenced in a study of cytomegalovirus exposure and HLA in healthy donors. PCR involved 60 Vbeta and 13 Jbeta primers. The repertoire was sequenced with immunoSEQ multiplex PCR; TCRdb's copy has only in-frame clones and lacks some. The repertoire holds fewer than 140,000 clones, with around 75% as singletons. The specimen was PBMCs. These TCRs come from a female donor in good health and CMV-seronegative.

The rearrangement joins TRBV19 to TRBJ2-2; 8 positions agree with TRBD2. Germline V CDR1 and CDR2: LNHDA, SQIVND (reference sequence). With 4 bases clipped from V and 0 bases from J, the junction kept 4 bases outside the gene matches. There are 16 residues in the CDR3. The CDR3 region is CASSSLAGTNTGELFF. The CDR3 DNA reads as TGTGCCAGTAGTAGCCTAGCGGGCACGAACACCGGGGAGCTGTTTTTT.

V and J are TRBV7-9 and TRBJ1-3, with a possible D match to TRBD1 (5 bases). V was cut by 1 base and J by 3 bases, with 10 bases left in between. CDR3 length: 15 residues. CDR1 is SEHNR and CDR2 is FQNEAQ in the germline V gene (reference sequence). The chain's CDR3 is CASSLGGTRGNTIYF. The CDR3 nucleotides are TGTGCCAGCAGCTTAGGCGGGACTCGTGGAAACACCATATATTTT.

This CDR3 reads CASSEGQGTGELFF. In DNA form, the CDR3 reads TGTGCCAGCAGTGAAGGACAGGGGACCGGGGAGCTGTTTTTT. The rearrangement joins TRBV2 to TRBJ2-2, with 8 bases that match TRBD1. V shed 1 base and J 5 bases; nucleotides not matched to a gene: 0. The CDR3 is 14 residues long. Germline CDR1 SNHLY, CDR2 FYNNEI.

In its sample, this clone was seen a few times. In DNA form, the CDR3 reads TGTGCCAGTAGAAACAGCGGTCAAGAGACCCAGTACTTC. Its translation: CASRNSGQETQYF. The chain couples TRBV19 to TRBJ2-5; D may be TRBD2 (5 bases). The CDR3 length is 13 residues. CDR1 and CDR2 (germline): LNHDA, SQIVND (reference sequence). V was shortened by 6 bases and J by 2 bases, with 10 bases between the two germline ends. The full variable domain, with the rest looked up from reference TRBV19 and TRBJ2-5, is DGGITQSPKYLFRKEGQNVTLSCEQNLNHDAMYWYRQDPGQGLRLIYYSQIVNDFQKGDIAEGYSVSREKKESFPLTVTSAQKNPTAFYLCASRNSGQETQYFGPGTRLLVL.

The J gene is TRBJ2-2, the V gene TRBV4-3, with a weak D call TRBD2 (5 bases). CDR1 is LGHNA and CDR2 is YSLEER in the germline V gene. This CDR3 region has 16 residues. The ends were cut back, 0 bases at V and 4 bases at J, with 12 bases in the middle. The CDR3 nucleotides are TGCGCCAGCAGCCAAGAGCGAGGGCCAGGCACCGGGGAGCTGTTTTTT. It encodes CASSQERGPGTGELFF.